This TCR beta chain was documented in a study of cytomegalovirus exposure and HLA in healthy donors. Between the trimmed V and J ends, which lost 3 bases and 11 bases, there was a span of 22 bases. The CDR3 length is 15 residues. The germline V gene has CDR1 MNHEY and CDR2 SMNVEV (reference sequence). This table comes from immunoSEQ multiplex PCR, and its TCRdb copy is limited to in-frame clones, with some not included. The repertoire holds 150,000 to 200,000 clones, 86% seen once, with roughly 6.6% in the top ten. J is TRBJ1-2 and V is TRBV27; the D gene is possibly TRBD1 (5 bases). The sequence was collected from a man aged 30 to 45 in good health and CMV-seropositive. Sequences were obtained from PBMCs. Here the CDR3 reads CASSLSGTPGSRYTF. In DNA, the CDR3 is TGTGCCAGCAGTTTGAGCGGGACTCCAGGTTCTAGGTACACCTTC.